The present entry profiles one TCR beta chain with its context. The data were taken from a study of T cell changes during pregnancy in multiple sclerosis. The CDR3 totals 16 residues. V gave up 3 bases and J gave up 0 bases, with 13 bases separating them. Germline CDR1 is KGHSH and CDR2 is LQKENI. Clones were read by immunoSEQ multiplex PCR, and TCRdb kept only the in-frame ones, dropping some. The sample includes roughly 38,000 clones, 90% of them seen just once. The source is a female donor in good health, enrolled as a control in a pregnancy study. The chain uses TRBV18 and TRBJ2-3; possibly TRBD2 for D (5 bases). The material sequenced was peripheral blood, taken in the third trimester of pregnancy. In DNA form, the CDR3 reads TGTGCCAGCTCACCGGCATCCGGACTCAGCACAGATACGCAGTATTTT. It codes for CASSPASGLSTDTQYF.